The present entry profiles one TCR beta chain with its context. The assay was immunoSEQ multiplex PCR, and TCRdb's table has in-frame clones only and misses some. Seen here are roughly 200,000 clones, just under 80% observed once, and the top ten hold 9.5% to 12%. The sample originates from a study of cytotoxic CD8 clonotypes in ibrutinib-treated CLL. Study at large: The authors obtained response samples at a median of around 12 months of treatment, range 6 to 36.

The CDR3 is 12 amino acids. Per germline, CDR1 SGHDT and CDR2 YYEEEE. V gave up 2 bases and J gave up 2 bases, with 5 bases separating them. This receptor was taken from a human donor with chronic lymphocytic leukemia. Sequencing was performed on PBMCs, taken after 12 months of ibrutinib treatment. This chain joins TRBV5-6 and TRBJ2-7; D ambiguous. The CDR3 sequence: CASSLSTYEQYF. In DNA, the CDR3 is TGTGCCAGCAGCTTAAGTACCTACGAGCAGTACTTC.